Below are 25 T cell receptor beta chains sequenced from a single sample in a study of preoperative IRX-2 immunotherapy in early breast cancer. Documented treatment: preoperative locoregional IRX-2 cytokine immunotherapy. Assay: immunoSEQ multiplex PCR; the TCRdb copy retains only in-frame clones and omits some. The table includes about 89,000 clones, roughly 90% detected once. The sequencing here drew on tumor tissue, taken after IRX-2 immunotherapy. The origin of the receptors is a human donor with breast cancer.

The rearrangement joins TRBV28 to TRBJ1-1; TRBD1 might be the D (6 bases). The CDR3 contains 15 residues. Trimming pared 6 bases from V and 4 bases from J, leaving 18 bases between. The germline V gene encodes CDR1 MDHEN and CDR2 SYDVKM. CDR3 sequence (DNA): TGTGCCAGCAGAGCTTCGGGGGAAGGGGGCACTGAAGCTTTCTTT. Protein: CASRASGEGGTEAFF.

The chain carries TRBV28 and TRBJ2-4, with 14 bases lining up with TRBD2. Germline CDR1 is MDHEN and CDR2 is SYDVKM. V trimming: 6 bases; J trimming: 0 bases; junction bases outside the gene matches: 7. The CDR3 sequence is 18 residues long. The CDR3 sequence: CASSSGTSGGLAKNIQYF. The CDR3 bases are TGTGCCAGCAGCTCCGGGACTAGCGGGGGTCTAGCCAAAAACATTCAGTACTTC.

The rearrangement joins TRBV18 to TRBJ2-6; D is uncertain. Trimming took off 2 bases at V and 0 bases at J, with 8 bases between the two ends. Germline loops: CDR1 KGHSH, CDR2 LQKENI. The CDR3 runs 16 residues. The CDR3 region has the DNA TGTGCCAGCTCACCATTAAGGGTCTCTGGGGCCAACGTCCTGACTTTC. Translating it yields CASSPLRVSGANVLTF.

This clone was counted a few times. The rearrangement uses TRBV10-1 and TRBJ2-2; 11 bases are shared with TRBD2. The CDR3 runs 20 residues. Germline-derived CDR1 and CDR2 are WNHNN and SYGVQD (reference sequence). Trimming cost V 0 bases and J 0 bases; bases outside gene matches: 9. The CDR3 nucleotides read TGCGCCAGCAGTGAGTCCTGGAGGGGACTAGCGGCTTCGAACACCGGGGAGCTGTTTTTT. Translation: CASSESWRGLAASNTGELFF.

V and J are TRBV18 and TRBJ1-1, with D possibly matching TRBD1 (5 bases). V was clipped by 5 bases and J by 1 base, with 8 bases between them. The CDR3 has 13 residues. Germline CDR1 and CDR2: KGHSH and LQKENI. CDR3 region: CASSKGRNTEAFF. For the CDR3, the DNA is TGTGCCAGCTCAAAGGGACGGAACACTGAAGCTTTCTTT.

The chain joins TRBV5-1 to TRBJ1-1, with 8 nucleotides matching TRBD1. Trimming at V came to 0 bases and at J to 1 base, leaving 5 bases not matched to a gene. Germline CDR1 SGHRS, CDR2 YFSETQ. This CDR3 is built from 16 residues. The CDR3 sequence is CASSLEGDRTNTEAFF. The CDR3 bases are TGCGCCAGCAGCTTGGAAGGGGACAGGACGAACACTGAAGCTTTCTTT.

This clone was recorded a few times. This chain connects TRBV5-1 to TRBJ2-3, with unresolved D. The germline V gene encodes CDR1 SGHRS and CDR2 YFSETQ. The ends were cut back, 4 bases at V and 8 bases at J, with 20 bases in the middle. The CDR3 totals 15 residues. The CDR3 reads CASSPNGQEEGTQYF. CDR3 DNA: TGCGCCAGCAGCCCCAATGGCCAGGAAGAAGGTACGCAGTATTTT.

This clone was detected a few times. The chain uses TRBV1 and TRBJ1-6. TRBV1 counts as a pseudogene. This CDR3 has 13 amino acids. CDR3 sequence reads: CASSQDWGSPLHF. CDR3 nucleotide sequence: TGCGCCAGCAGCCAAGATTGGGGGTCACCCCTCCACTTT.

The chain links TRBV11-3 to TRBJ2-5, with TRBD2 matching 8 bases. The CDR3 runs 14 residues. V was pared by 5 bases and J by 9 bases, with 11 bases of the junction left unmatched. CDR1 and CDR2 (germline): SGHNT, YENEEA. CDR3 coding DNA: TGTGCCAGCAGCCCCGGGACTAGATGGGGGCCCCAGTACTTC. Protein: CASSPGTRWGPQYF.

This chain links TRBV28 with TRBJ2-3, with 7 bases fitting TRBD2. The CDR3 covers 16 residues. Germline CDR1 is MDHEN and CDR2 is SYDVKM. The V gene end was trimmed by 5 bases and the J gene end by 2 bases; junction bases not matched to a gene: 10. This CDR3 is CASSPDGGRYTDTQYF. In DNA form, the CDR3 reads TGTGCCAGCAGTCCCGACGGCGGGAGATACACAGATACGCAGTATTTT. Based on the CDR3 plus reference TRBV28 and TRBJ2-3, the full variable domain is DVKVTQSSRYLVKRTGEKVFLECVQDMDHENMFWYRQDPGLGLRLIYFSYDVKMKEKGDIPEGYSVSREKKERFSLILESASTNQTSMYLCASSPDGGRYTDTQYFGPGTRLTVL.

In its sample, this clone was seen once. The CDR3 region is CSVRQGFSTDTQYF. In DNA, the CDR3 is TGCAGCGTGAGACAGGGATTCAGCACAGATACGCAGTATTTT. The rearrangement uses TRBV29-1 and TRBJ2-3, with 7 positions matching TRBD1. Trimming cost V 6 bases and J 0 bases; bases outside gene matches: 6. CDR3 length: 14 residues. Per the germline V gene, CDR1 is SQVTM and CDR2 is ANQGSEA.

Note on this clone: There is a gap of 7 residues between the end of the read and the end of the TCRdb CDR3. This chain links TRBV5-1 with TRBJ1-6. The CDR3 spans 14 residues. Germline assignment: CDR1 SGHRS and CDR2 YFSETQ. The CDR3 loop is CASSLERVGSPLHF. CDR3 bases read: TGCGCCAGCAGCTTGGAAAGG.

The gene calls are TRBV30 and TRBJ1-2, with TRBD1 identical over 7 bases. The V and J ends lost 2 bases and 4 bases, in that order; junction bases with no gene match: 7. The CDR3 sequence is 14 residues long. Germline V gene data show CDR1 as GTSNPN and CDR2 as SVGIG (reference sequence). CDR3: CAWSTRTGAYGYTF. In nucleotides, the CDR3 is TGTGCCTGGAGTACACGGACAGGTGCCTATGGCTACACCTTC.

The gene calls are TRBV29-1 and TRBJ1-2; D unresolved. The CDR3 loop spans 14 amino acids. V lost 4 bases to trimming and J lost 2 bases, with 14 bases between them. Germline values: CDR1 SQVTM, CDR2 ANQGSEA. The CDR3 DNA follows: TGCAGCGTTGCTAGCTCAGCCTTCAACTATGGCTACACCTTC. Translating it yields CSVASSAFNYGYTF. The full variable domain, completed using reference TRBV29-1 and TRBJ1-2, is SAVISQKPSRDICQRGTSLTIQCQVDSQVTMMFWYRQQPGQSLTLIATANQGSEATYESGFVIDKFPISRPNLTFSTLTVSNMSPEDSSIYLCSVASSAFNYGYTFGSGTRLTVV.

The rearrangement links TRBV6-8 to TRBJ1-1; D unresolved. The CDR3 loop spans 15 amino acids. The V gene's germline CDR1 is MNHGY and CDR2 SAAAGT. The ends were cut back, 5 bases at V and 1 base at J, with 14 bases in the middle. CDR3 region: CASSNGRMGNTEAFF. The CDR3 region has the DNA TGTGCCAGCAGTAACGGACGGATGGGGAACACTGAAGCTTTCTTT.

The V call is TRBV19, the J call TRBJ1-1, with D perhaps matching TRBD1 (5 bases). Germline CDR1 LNHDA, CDR2 SQIVND (reference sequence). The CDR3 runs 14 residues. V was clipped by 5 bases and J by 6 bases, with 16 bases between them. CDR3 bases: TGTGCCAGTAGTTCAGTGGGCAGGGCCTCTGAAGCTTTCTTT. As protein: CASSSVGRASEAFF.

The chain links TRBV18 to TRBJ1-1; 9 nucleotides agree with TRBD1. V was clipped by 8 bases and J by 1 base; unmatched bases: 5. Germline CDR1 and CDR2: KGHSH and LQKENI. There are 14 residues in the CDR3. CDR3 sequence (DNA): TGTGCCAGCCTCCGGGACAGGGAGAACACTGAAGCTTTCTTT. It codes for CASLRDRENTEAFF.

Notes on this clone: Relative to the germline gene, one junction end is altered; a read error may explain this. The J gene is TRBJ2-3, the V gene TRBV7-1; weak D call: TRBD1 (6 bases). TRBV7-1 is identified as an open reading frame with a role that is uncertain. The CDR3 length is 16 residues. The CDR3 is CASSSDRTTLFYTQYF. CDR3 coding DNA: TGTGCCAGCAGTTCAGACAGGACCACCTTGTTTTATACGCAGTATTTT.

This rearrangement joins TRBV28 to TRBJ1-2; D is unclear. Germline V gene lookup returns CDR1 MDHEN and CDR2 SYDVKM. The CDR3 runs 14 residues. Trimming took 3 bases from V and 4 from J, leaving 12 bases between them. CDR3 region: CASSFMGDTYGYTF. In nucleotides, the CDR3 is TGTGCCAGCAGTTTCATGGGCGATACCTATGGCTACACCTTC.

The gene calls are TRBV29-1 and TRBJ1-1; TRBD1 might be the D (5 bases). V was cut by 7 bases and J by 1 base, with 13 bases left in between. From germline, CDR1 is SQVTM and CDR2 ANQGSEA. CDR3 length: 13 amino acids. The CDR3 reads CSAVTGQNTEAFF. The CDR3 DNA sequence: TGCAGCGCTGTGACGGGGCAGAACACTGAAGCTTTCTTT.

V gene TRBV10-3 combines with J gene TRBJ2-7, with a weak D call TRBD2 (5 bases). The ends were cut back, 2 bases at V and 0 bases at J, with 11 bases in the middle. Germline CDR1 ENHRY, CDR2 SYGVKD. The CDR3 runs to 15 residues. The CDR3 spells CAISEGRRSSYEQYF. DNA for the CDR3: TGTGCCATCAGTGAGGGACGGAGGAGCTCCTACGAGCAGTACTTC.

The chain employs TRBV6-7 and TRBJ2-3; D could derive from TRBD1 or TRBD2 (5 bases each). TRBV6-7 is identified as an open reading frame with a role that is uncertain. CDR3 size: 13 residues. The V end lost 7 bases, the J end lost 5 bases, and 13 bases lay between the germline ends. For the CDR3, the DNA is TGTGCCAGCAATGAGGGGCTCAGAGATACGCAGTATTTT. Amino acid sequence: CASNEGLRDTQYF.

V gene TRBV7-6 combines with J gene TRBJ2-3; D possibly corresponds to TRBD1 (6 bases). Germline V CDR1 and CDR2: SGHVS, FNYEAQ. CDR3 length: 15 amino acids. Trimming cost V 7 bases and J 0 bases, with 14 bases left between them. CDR3 amino acids: CASTTTGPSTDTQYF. CDR3 nucleotides: TGTGCCAGCACAACCACAGGGCCTAGCACAGATACGCAGTATTTT.

The rearrangement links TRBV5-1 to TRBJ2-3; D ambiguous. This CDR3 is built from 14 residues. V dropped 4 bases and J dropped 7 bases, with 16 bases sitting between them. The V gene's germline CDR1 is SGHRS and CDR2 YFSETQ. Here the CDR3 reads CASSLSSPANTQYF. In nucleotides, the CDR3 is TGCGCCAGCAGCCTGAGTAGTCCAGCGAATACGCAGTATTTT.

The rearrangement uses TRBV6-9 and TRBJ2-7; D might be TRBD1 (6 bases). From germline, CDR1 is MNHGY and CDR2 SVAAGI. This CDR3 is 12 amino acids long. Between the trimmed V and J ends, which lost 8 bases and 2 bases, there was a span of 10 bases. The CDR3 DNA reads as TGTGCCAGCCGGGACACAGCCTACGAGCAGTACTTC. This gives the protein CASRDTAYEQYF.